Following are 2 T cell receptor beta chains from one sample sequenced in a study of blood T cell repertoires in COVID-19. Produced via immunoSEQ multiplex PCR; TCRdb's table is partial and in-frame only. The profile covers about 210,000 clones, with almost 85% appearing a single time and 2.4% taken by the ten largest. The material sequenced was peripheral blood. Receptors originate from a woman in her 70s with COVID-19, enrolled during active disease.

The chain recombines TRBV6-1 with TRBJ1-3; tentatively, D is TRBD1 (5 bases). CDR1 is MNHNS, CDR2 SASEGT, per germline. The V gene lost 8 bases and the J gene lost 0 bases, with 17 bases spanning the gap. This CDR3 is 16 amino acids long. The DNA of the CDR3 is TGTGCCAGCGGAGAAGGGGCTTTTAGCTCTGGAAACACCATATATTTT. Its translation: CASGEGAFSSGNTIYF.

In this sample, this clone turned up a few times. This CDR3 is also generated by other DNA sequences in the sample. This rearrangement joins TRBV18 to TRBJ1-1; D possibly corresponds to TRBD1 (5 bases). The CDR3 has 13 amino acids. The V end lost 3 bases, the J end lost 1 base, and 6 bases lay between the germline ends. Germline V gene lookup returns CDR1 KGHSH and CDR2 LQKENI. The CDR3 DNA follows: TGTGCCAGCTCACCCGGACAGAACACTGAAGCTTTCTTT. Encoded protein: CASSPGQNTEAFF. Drawing the rest from reference TRBV18 and TRBJ1-1, the complete variable domain is NAGVMQNPRHLVRRRGQEARLRCSPMKGHSHVYWYRQLPEEGLKFMVYLQKENIIDESGMPKERFSAEFPKEGPSILRIQQVVRGDSAAYFCASSPGQNTEAFFGQGTRLTVV.